This T cell receptor (beta chain) was documented in a study of OX40 agonist ivuxolimab in advanced cancers. The wider study: Patients were around 83% male with ages roughly 23 to 79, mean about 60. Notes on the study in general: In the 0.1 to 3.0 mg/kg range, CD4+ and CD8+ blood T cells had expanded clonally by week 6.

Some clones are missing from TCRdb's copy, which holds only in-frame ones; the method was immunoSEQ multiplex PCR. The table shows around 15,000 clones, with approximately 82% occurring only once. Germline V gives CDR1 WSHSY, CDR2 SAAADI. The CDR3 spans 11 residues. The ends were cut back, 9 bases at V and 7 bases at J, with 12 bases in the middle. Of note for this clone: Antigen: not known.

This material consisted of CD4+ or CD8+ T cells sorted from blood, taken in a trial of the OX40 agonist ivuxolimab. This clonotype originated in an adult with an advanced solid tumor such as melanoma, head and neck, liver or kidney cancer. This rearrangement joins TRBV10-2 to TRBJ1-2; D call uncertain. The CDR3 DNA reads TGCGCCAGTTCGACCTCCGGTGGCTACACCTTC. As protein: CASSTSGGYTF.